This TCR beta chain was sequenced during a study of cytomegalovirus exposure and HLA in healthy donors (dated by TCRdb to between 2016 and 2019). For the study in its entirety: According to a later analysis, the 120 or so validation repertoires were produced on the same platform as the 680 or so repertoires of the first cohort. The aim of the study was to test whether cataloging public T cell receptors could identify signatures of past pathogen exposure. In addition to the first cohort of 666 subjects, a separate validation cohort of some 120 different subjects was used. High-throughput TCR immunosequencing, statistical association of individual TCRs with disease status, and machine learning were combined to predict cytomegalovirus infection status.

General study outcomes and caveats: In vitro tests confirmed that a few of the cytomegalovirus-associated TCR beta chains recognize cytomegalovirus antigens. Most TCR sequences were seen in very few donors, while some public TCRs were found in many individuals. In both the original and validation cohorts, the classifier was reported to diagnose cytomegalovirus status with high specificity and sensitivity. Subsequent analysis determined that TCRs grouped into clusters in the first cohort also showed a tendency toward co-occurrence across the 120 validation repertoires, and 85% to 95% of cluster scores exceeded 0. In the study, approximately 150 TCR beta chains were listed as associated with cytomegalovirus. It was suggested by the authors that the approach could potentially be generalized to other disease states and immunological phenotypes. All 120 or so repertoires were used to score co-occurrence in the validation cohort in a later analysis, because that analysis had no HLA typing for the cohort.

Including cysteine and phenylalanine, the CDR3 has 16 amino acids. The retained sequence is limited to the CDR3, 48 bases, with the frame set at the first base. The germline V gene specifies SNHLY as CDR1 and FYNNEI as CDR2. Cut back by 6 bases and 0 bases, the V and J ends lie 14 bases apart. Separate from the roughly 630-subject first cohort, the validation cohort of 120 subjects was the group to which the donors belonged. As for this clone: Its antigen is unknown. No much larger clone is present one base from it, and per-base qualities are unavailable.

Preparation of the library involved the immunoSEQ multiplex PCR assay. The original methods were these. A statistical classification framework was built to diagnose cytomegalovirus status from the catalog of TCR beta chain sequences. Entries here come from immuneACCESS through TCRdb and include only in-frame sequences with V and J called. Some clones fail to appear in such tables; in the studies checked, an unresolved V gene covers under half of the shortfall, and the cause of the remainder is unknown. D and trimming were read from the DNA, whereas the V and J calls and clone size are those reported in that table. For this sample there are some 78,000 clones; around 96% appear just once. Roughly 1.5% of the sample is taken by the ten largest.

Material: PBMCs. The V gene is TRBV2 and the J gene is TRBJ2-2; there is no confident call for the D gene. This receptor was identified in a man younger than 30 in good health and CMV-seropositive. The DNA is as follows: TGTGCCAGCAGCCCCTTAGATCCCGCGAACACCGGGGAGCTGTTTTTT. This sequence encodes CASSPLDPANTGELFF.